The 31 T cell receptor beta chains below come from one sample, sequenced in a study of T cell repertoires in cytomegalovirus infection. TCRdb re-derived calls from the reads in MiXCR, one entry per CDR3 protein. Of around 740,000 distinct CDR3 sequences listed, about a third are singletons. Sequencing was done on a sample of PBMCs. The receptors were sampled from a human donor in good health (CMV status not recorded). Some clones in this sample may be carry-over from other donors' samples.

This sequence joins TRBV20-1 and TRBJ2-1, with D tentatively TRBD2 (6 bases). Germline V gives CDR1 DFQATT, CDR2 SNEGSKA (reference sequence). The CDR3 extends over 13 amino acids. CDR3 sequence: CSAPPAEGNEQFF. In DNA form, the CDR3 reads TGCAGCGCTCCCCCCGCGGAGGGCAATGAGCAGTTCTTC.

CDR3 DNA sequence: TGTGCCAGCAGCCAAGAAGGCGGTGACGGGGGGCCCCGCGATACGCAGTATTTT. Amino acids: CASSQEGGDGGPRDTQYF. The chain recombines TRBV4-2 with TRBJ2-3, with D perhaps matching TRBD2 (7 bases). The germline V and J ends were trimmed by 0 bases and 6 bases, with 22 bases remaining between them. This CDR3 has 18 residues. Germline CDR1 and CDR2: LGHNA and YNFKEQ.

The rearrangement uses TRBV12-3 or TRBV12-4 and TRBJ2-1; possibly TRBD2 for D (6 bases). The CDR3 is 12 residues long. Trimming left V 4 bases short and J 14 bases short, with 15 bases between. DNA of the CDR3: TGTGCCAGCAGTTGGGGAGGTTTGCTTGAGTTCTTC. Protein: CASSWGGLLEFF.

V and J are TRBV5-1 and TRBJ2-7, with D perhaps matching TRBD1 or TRBD2 (5 bases each). This CDR3 is 14 amino acids long. V was pared by 0 bases and J by 6 bases, with 13 bases between. The V gene's germline CDR1 is SGHRS and CDR2 YFSETQ. This CDR3 is CASSLGHGGSEQYF. CDR3 nucleotide sequence: TGCGCCAGCAGCTTGGGCCATGGGGGTTCCGAGCAGTACTTC.

The CDR3 DNA follows: TGTGCCAGCAACTCCGGGGGAGGACGGGGCACTGAAGCTTTCTTT. It codes for CASNSGGGRGTEAFF. The chain has TRBV12-3 or TRBV12-4 and TRBJ1-1, with D perhaps matching TRBD1 (5 bases). The CDR3 contains 15 residues. V gave up 7 bases and J gave up 4 bases, with 19 bases separating them.

This clonotype was detected many times. The chain links TRBV7-2 to TRBJ2-5, with a weak D call TRBD2 (5 bases). CDR1 and CDR2 (germline): SGHTA, FQGNSA. This CDR3 is 12 amino acids long. The V and J ends lost 4 bases and 7 bases respectively, with 10 bases between them. CDR3 bases: TGTGCCAGCAGCTCCGGGGTTGGGACCCAGTACTTC. Protein: CASSSGVGTQYF. The full variable domain, completed using reference TRBV7-2 and TRBJ2-5, is GAGVSQSPSNKVTEKGKDVELRCDPISGHTALYWYRQSLGQGLEFLIYFQGNSAPDKSGLPSDRFSAERTGGSVSTLTIQRTQQEDSAVYLCASSSGVGTQYFGPGTRLLVL.

Concerning this clonotype: A much larger clone sits a single nucleotide away, making a read error possible. The chain employs TRBV7-3 and TRBJ1-4; weak D call: TRBD1 (5 bases). The CDR3 covers 14 residues. The germline CDR1 and CDR2 sequences are SGHTA and FQGTGA. V was pared by 4 bases and J by 8 bases, with 14 bases between. The CDR3 sequence: CASSSGTLWEKLFF. The CDR3 coding sequence is TGTGCCAGCAGCTCAGGGACCTTGTGGGAAAAACTGTTTTTT.

The rearrangement links TRBV6-2 or TRBV6-3 to TRBJ2-1; D not resolved. V was pared by 4 bases and J by 8 bases, with 12 bases between. The germline V gene has CDR1 MNHEY and CDR2 SVGEGT. The CDR3 consists of 13 residues. The CDR3, as DNA: TGTGCCAGCAGTTCTCTCCTCCCCGATGAGCAGTTCTTC. Amino acid sequence: CASSSLLPDEQFF.

This chain connects TRBV14 to TRBJ1-1; possibly TRBD1 for D (5 bases). This CDR3 has 16 residues. Germline V gene lookup returns CDR1 SGHDN and CDR2 FVKESK. V was cut by 0 bases and J by 1 base, with 12 bases left in between. CDR3 residues: CASSQDRGQGNTEAFF. The CDR3 bases are TGTGCCAGCAGCCAAGACCGGGGCCAAGGGAACACTGAAGCTTTCTTT.

The chain couples TRBV7-9 to TRBJ1-2, with TRBD1 identical over 8 bases. This CDR3 comprises 16 residues. V lost 5 bases to trimming and J lost 4 bases; unmatched junction nucleotides: 12. Per germline, CDR1 SEHNR and CDR2 FQNEAQ (reference sequence). DNA for the CDR3: TGTGCCAGCAGCCGGTCAGGACAGGGTACTCCCTATGGCTACACCTTC. Protein: CASSRSGQGTPYGYTF.

The gene calls are TRBV20-1 and TRBJ2-5, with 9 bases matching TRBD2. The CDR3 loop spans 14 amino acids. Trimming removed 6 bases from V and 2 bases from J; junction bases left unmatched: 7. Looked up from germline, CDR1 is DFQATT and CDR2 is SNEGSKA (reference sequence). The CDR3 loop is CSAFLAGLQETQYF. The CDR3 coding sequence is TGCAGTGCCTTCCTAGCGGGATTACAAGAGACCCAGTACTTC.

The chain carries TRBV12-3 or TRBV12-4 and TRBJ1-5; 11 bases fit TRBD1. V gave up 6 bases and J gave up 2 bases; unmatched junction bases: 3. This CDR3 is built from 15 residues. The CDR3 loop is CASSKDRGRNQPQHF. The CDR3 bases are TGTGCCAGCAGCAAGGACAGGGGGCGCAATCAGCCCCAGCATTTT.

The chain links TRBV7-2 to TRBJ2-5; possible D gene TRBD1, 5 bases. The germline V and J ends were trimmed by 5 bases and 5 bases, with 21 bases remaining between them. The CDR3 contains 16 residues. Germline assignment: CDR1 SGHTA and CDR2 FQGNSA. The CDR3 region is CASSLIGKGRSETQYF. CDR3 in DNA: TGTGCCAGCAGCCTTATCGGCAAGGGGCGGTCGGAGACCCAGTACTTC. Together with reference TRBV7-2 and TRBJ2-5, the CDR3 gives the full variable domain: GAGVSQSPSNKVTEKGKDVELRCDPISGHTALYWYRQSLGQGLEFLIYFQGNSAPDKSGLPSDRFSAERTGGSVSTLTIQRTQQEDSAVYLCASSLIGKGRSETQYFGPGTRLLVL.

The chain recombines TRBV10-3 with TRBJ2-7, with D perhaps TRBD2 (7 bases). This CDR3 region has 15 residues. The V end was cut by 6 bases, the J end by 0 bases, with 15 bases between. The V gene's germline CDR1 is ENHRY and CDR2 SYGVKD. Here the CDR3 reads CAISRGAETSYEQYF. The CDR3 DNA follows: TGTGCCATCAGCCGGGGGGCAGAGACCTCCTACGAGCAGTACTTC.

A few counts support this clonotype. The J gene is TRBJ2-5, the V gene TRBV19; D is unresolved. CDR3 length: 13 amino acids. Germline V gene lookup returns CDR1 LNHDA and CDR2 SQIVND (reference sequence). Trimming took 6 bases from V and 4 from J, leaving 12 bases between them. CDR3 protein: CASSASWGETQYF. CDR3 coding DNA: TGTGCCAGTAGCGCTTCTTGGGGAGAGACCCAGTACTTC.

This clonotype was counted only a few times. The chain links TRBV30 to TRBJ1-1, with D unclear. Germline V gives CDR1 GTSNPN, CDR2 SVGIG (reference sequence). This CDR3 has 14 residues. The V and J ends lost 0 bases and 1 base respectively, with 9 bases between them. CDR3 sequence (DNA): TGTGCCTGGAGTGTAGCCCAGTGGAACACTGAAGCTTTCTTT. It yields the protein CAWSVAQWNTEAFF.

The chain joins TRBV4-1 to TRBJ2-7; D is ambiguous. V gave up 11 bases and J gave up 2 bases, with 7 bases separating them. The CDR3 is 10 amino acids. Per germline, CDR1 MGHRA and CDR2 YSYEKL. For the CDR3, the DNA is TGCGCCGAGAAACCCTACGAGCAGTACTTC. Residues: CAEKPYEQYF.

The chain couples TRBV6-2 or TRBV6-3 to TRBJ2-1, with D unresolved. The germline V gene encodes CDR1 MNHEY and CDR2 SVGEGT. Trimming took off 1 base at V and 6 bases at J, with 7 bases between the two ends. CDR3 size: 13 residues. The CDR3 sequence: CASSYFGFNEQFF. The CDR3 DNA reads TGTGCCAGCAGTTACTTTGGGTTCAATGAGCAGTTCTTC.

J is TRBJ2-7 and V is TRBV11-2; 8 bases agree with TRBD1. Germline assignment: CDR1 SGHAT and CDR2 FQNNGV. After removal of 1 base from V and 1 base from J, the junction contained 6 bases not matched to a gene. The CDR3 is 16 residues long. The CDR3 loop is CASSLVHTGGSYEQYF. For the CDR3, the DNA is TGTGCCAGCAGCTTAGTGCATACAGGGGGATCCTACGAGCAGTACTTC.

The chain combines TRBV9 with TRBJ1-2, with D uncertain. V was pared by 0 bases and J by 7 bases, with 13 bases between. This CDR3 is built from 14 residues. Germline CDR1 SGDLS, CDR2 YYNGEE. The CDR3 loop reads CASSVGLTLSGYTF. The CDR3 DNA follows: TGTGCCAGCAGCGTAGGCCTTACGCTAAGTGGCTACACCTTC. The whole variable domain, filled in from reference TRBV9 and TRBJ1-2, reads DSGVTQTPKHLITATGQRVTLRCSPRSGDLSVYWYQQSLDQGLQFLIQYYNGEERAKGNILERFSAQQFPDLHSELNLSSLELGDSALYFCASSVGLTLSGYTFGSGTRLTVV.

There are a few counts of this clonotype. The chain employs TRBV20-1 and TRBJ2-1; 8 nucleotides match TRBD2. The CDR3 spans 13 residues. Germline V lookup: CDR1 DFQATT, CDR2 SNEGSKA (reference sequence). Trimming took 4 bases from V and 4 from J; bases not matched to a gene: 3. The CDR3, as DNA: TGCAGTGCTACGGGAGGGCGTTACAATGAGCAGTTCTTC. It codes for CSATGGRYNEQFF.

This clonotype showed up just a few times. The J gene is TRBJ2-5, the V gene TRBV28; D not resolved. Trimming took 3 bases from V and 4 from J, leaving 12 bases between them. The CDR3 consists of 14 residues. Germline loops: CDR1 MDHEN, CDR2 SYDVKM. Written as DNA, the CDR3 is TGTGCCAGCAGTTTCTTCAGCACCAGAGAGACCCAGTACTTC. It yields the protein CASSFFSTRETQYF. The full variable domain, rest sourced from reference TRBV28 and TRBJ2-5, is DVKVTQSSRYLVKRTGEKVFLECVQDMDHENMFWYRQDPGLGLRLIYFSYDVKMKEKGDIPEGYSVSREKKERFSLILESASTNQTSMYLCASSFFSTRETQYFGPGTRLLVL.

In its sample, this clonotype was seen once. One end of the junction fails to match germline, which may point to a read error. The chain has TRBV7-6 and TRBJ2-1, with a tentative D call TRBD1 (6 bases). The CDR3 covers 15 residues. From germline, CDR1 is SGHVS and CDR2 FNYEAQ. CDR3 sequence: CDSSMGSDSYNEQFF. For the CDR3, the DNA is TGTGACAGCAGCATGGGCTCGGACAGTTACAATGAGCAGTTCTTC.

As to this clonotype: Possible read error: a much larger clone is one base away. The CDR3 protein is CASSSPFGERPYEQSF. The DNA of the CDR3 is TGTGCCAGCAGCTCCCCTTTCGGGGAGCGACCCTACGAGCAGTCCTTC. The gene calls are TRBV7-2 and TRBJ2-7, with D possibly being TRBD2 (5 bases). The CDR3 extends over 16 amino acids. Germline V gene sequence: CDR1 SGHTA, CDR2 FQGNSA.

The J gene is TRBJ1-1, the V gene TRBV7-2, with 8 bases fitting TRBD1. With V trimmed by 0 bases and J by 0 bases, 6 bases remained unmatched. The CDR3 is made up of 17 amino acids. CDR1 is SGHTA and CDR2 is FQGNSA in the germline V gene. As DNA, the CDR3 is TGTGCCAGCAGCTTAGCAATTAAGACAGGGGTGAACACTGAAGCTTTCTTT. It codes for CASSLAIKTGVNTEAFF.

On this clonotype itself: Germline is not matched at one junction end, which may reflect a read error. V and J are TRBV12-3 or TRBV12-4 and TRBJ2-5, with 8 bases lining up with TRBD1. CDR3 length equals 15 residues. The CDR3 DNA follows: TGTGCCAGCAGTATCGGACAGGGCGTACGAGAGACCCATTACTTC. Translating it yields CASSIGQGVRETHYF.

There are a few counts of this clonotype. This chain uses TRBV7-2 with TRBJ2-4; D is perhaps TRBD2 (6 bases). Germline CDR1 and CDR2: SGHTA and FQGNSA. V lost 2 bases to trimming and J lost 14 bases, with 16 bases between them. This CDR3 is built from 13 residues. CDR3 sequence reads: CASSLSVNGGKYF. CDR3 sequence (DNA): TGTGCCAGCAGCTTATCTGTTAATGGAGGGAAGTACTTC.

This chain joins TRBV7-8 and TRBJ2-3, with TRBD2 matching 9 bases. This CDR3 spans 17 amino acids. Trimming cost V 1 base and J 3 bases; bases outside gene matches: 8. Germline CDR1 reads SGHVS; CDR2 reads FQNEAQ. CDR3 in DNA: TGTGCCAGCAGCTTAGTGGTGGCGGGGGGGCCTACAGATACGCAGTATTTT. Amino acid sequence: CASSLVVAGGPTDTQYF. Full variable domain (outside the CDR3, taken from reference TRBV7-8 and TRBJ2-3): GAGVSQSPRYKVAKRGQDVALRCDPISGHVSLFWYQQALGQGPEFLTYFQNEAQLDKSGLPSDRFFAERPEGSVSTLKIQRTQQEDSAVYLCASSLVVAGGPTDTQYFGPGTRLTVL.

V usage is TRBV6-5 and J usage is TRBJ1-2; perhaps TRBD1 as D (5 bases). V dropped 6 bases and J dropped 8 bases, with 19 bases sitting between them. From germline, CDR1 is MNHEY and CDR2 SVGAGI. This CDR3 comprises 14 residues. Written as DNA, the CDR3 is TGTGCCAGCAGCCCAGCCGGGGACCCGGGAGGCTACACCTTC. Amino acid sequence: CASSPAGDPGGYTF.

The chain carries TRBV12-3 or TRBV12-4 and TRBJ2-7, with D perhaps matching TRBD1 (6 bases). The V end lost 4 bases, the J end lost 3 bases, and 10 bases lay between the germline ends. The CDR3 sequence is 13 residues long. The CDR3 sequence: CASSSDRFYEQYF. The DNA for the CDR3 is TGTGCCAGCAGTTCCGACAGGTTCTACGAGCAGTACTTC.

The chain links TRBV7-9 to TRBJ2-7; D is possibly TRBD2 (8 bases). The V gene lost 5 bases and the J gene lost 2 bases, with 19 bases spanning the gap. Germline CDR1 and CDR2: SEHNR and FQNEAQ (reference sequence). This CDR3 spans 16 amino acids. The CDR3, as DNA: TGTGCCAGCAGCGCGCGCCCCGGGAGGGGGCCCTACGAGCAGTACTTC. Protein sequence: CASSARPGRGPYEQYF.